This passage covers 8 T cell receptor beta chains from one sample sequenced in a study of regulatory T cells in long-lasting Graves disease. Relying on iRepertoire HTBI primers and Arm-PCR of CDR3 regions, the team built TCR beta libraries. Each CDR3 protein gets one entry after TCRdb re-called the multiplex PCR reads with MiXCR. The sample consists of approximately 270,000 distinct CDR3 sequences, about 18% of them appearing once. As to time point: newly diagnosed GD, antithyroid drugs for less than 3 months. The TCR library was made from RNA that had been extracted from PBMCs in TRIzol. These data also featured in a second study, about T cells in Graves' hyperthyroidism and ophthalmopathy.

The material was peripheral blood mononuclear cells (PBMCs), obtained at new diagnosis, from a patient treated with antithyroid drugs. These receptor sequences come from a young woman with Graves disease.

This clonotype was detected only a few times. It may be a read error: a sequence one base away is much more abundant. The chain carries TRBV20-1 and TRBJ2-5, with D possibly matching TRBD2 (5 bases). This CDR3 region has 16 residues. In germline, CDR1 is DFQATT, CDR2 SNEGSKA (reference sequence). The CDR3 nucleotides read TGCAGTGCTCCGAGAGGCGGAGGACGGGCTCAAGGGACCCAGTACTTC. As protein: CSAPRGGGRAQGTQYF.

This clonotype was counted between two and nine times. This sequence joins TRBV19 and TRBJ1-5, with TRBD1 as a possible D gene (6 bases). Germline V gene lookup returns CDR1 LNHDA and CDR2 SQIVND (reference sequence). The ends were cut back, 6 bases at V and 1 base at J, with 13 bases in the middle. The length of the CDR3 is 15 residues. Written as DNA, the CDR3 is TGTGCCAGTAGGATACAGGGCAGCAGCAATCAGCCCCAGCATTTT. Protein sequence: CASRIQGSSNQPQHF.

At least ten counts were recorded for this clonotype. The chain combines TRBV14 with TRBJ1-1, with TRBD1 as a possible D gene (5 bases). The CDR3 totals 13 residues. V shed 4 bases and J shed 8 bases, with 14 bases lying between them. Germline lookup yields CDR1 SGHDN and CDR2 FVKESK. This CDR3 is CASSLSGGIEAFF. The CDR3 nucleotides read TGTGCCAGCAGCCTAAGTGGGGGGATAGAAGCTTTCTTT.

This rearrangement joins TRBV29-1 to TRBJ2-3; D not resolved. V was trimmed by 3 bases and J by 2 bases, leaving 0 bases between them. The CDR3 is made up of 10 amino acids. The germline gives CDR1 SQVTM, CDR2 ANQGSEA. In DNA form, the CDR3 reads TGCAGCGTTGACACAGATACGCAGTATTTT. It encodes CSVDTDTQYF.

The table lists this clonotype with a few counts. The chain recombines TRBV11-3 with TRBJ2-5, with D perhaps TRBD2 (7 bases). The CDR3 contains 14 residues. Germline CDR1 and CDR2: SGHNT and YENEEA. Trimming pared 6 bases from V and 5 bases from J, leaving 16 bases between. The CDR3 DNA is TGTGCCAGCAGTCTGAGGGGGGGGGCCGAGACCCAGTACTTC. It translates to CASSLRGGAETQYF. The full variable domain, in which reference TRBV11-3 and TRBJ2-5 provide the parts outside the CDR3, is EAGVVQSPRYKIIEKKQPVAFWCNPISGHNTLYWYLQNLGQGPELLIRYENEEAVDDSQLPKDRFSAERLKGVDSTLKIQPAELGDSAVYLCASSLRGGAETQYFGPGTRLLVL.

This clonotype was seen ten or more times. The V and J genes are TRBV5-4 and TRBJ1-1; D is possibly TRBD1 (6 bases). Germline values: CDR1 SGHNT, CDR2 YYREEE (reference sequence). V lost 7 bases and J 2 bases, leaving 15 bases between the germline ends. This CDR3 is 14 amino acids long. CDR3 protein: CASSRAQGNTEAFF. The CDR3, as DNA: TGTGCCAGCTCACGGGCACAGGGAAACACTGAAGCTTTCTTT.

This clonotype was seen only a few times. The chain uses TRBV7-9 and TRBJ1-6; 8 nucleotides match TRBD1. Trimming took 4 bases from V and 7 from J; bases not matched to a gene: 3. There are 14 residues in the CDR3. Germline lookup yields CDR1 SEHNR and CDR2 FQNEAQ (reference sequence). The CDR3 spells CASSSTGANSPLHF. CDR3 DNA sequence: TGTGCCAGCAGCTCGACAGGGGCAAATTCACCCCTCCACTTT.

This clonotype was observed at least ten times. V is TRBV11-2 and J is TRBJ2-7; D unresolved. Germline V gene lookup returns CDR1 SGHAT and CDR2 FQNNGV. V lost 0 bases, J lost 5 bases, and 17 bases lay in between. The CDR3 runs 16 residues. CDR3 protein: CASSLDIIAYTNEQYF. In DNA, the CDR3 is TGTGCCAGCAGCTTAGATATCATAGCATACACCAACGAGCAGTACTTC.